This T cell receptor beta chain was profiled in a study of tumor-infiltrating lymphocytes in localized non-small cell lung cancer. Background on the study: Several tumor histologies, both smoking statuses, and some post-neoadjuvant chemotherapy samples were included. Resected tumor was paired with non-adjacent uninvolved lung from the same patient.

In this sample, this clone turned up a few times. Its antigen remains unidentified. Regarding the study as a whole: TCR sequencing covered a subset of patients with enough tissue. Technical variation could not be separated from intratumor heterogeneity here.

This CDR3 is 15 amino acids long. Germline assignment: CDR1 LGHNA and CDR2 YSLEER. Trimming took 4 bases from V and 6 from J, leaving 13 bases between them. Profiling relied on immunoSEQ multiplex PCR, and the TCRdb table lists in-frame clones only, not all of them. The sample yields 13,000 to 15,000 clones, around 68% seen once. The source material was uninvolved lung tissue not adjacent to the tumor. This clonotype was sampled from a human donor with non-small cell lung cancer. V is TRBV4-3 and J is TRBJ1-6, with unresolved D. The CDR3 loop is CASSPRDDSNSPLHF. CDR3 bases: TGCGCCAGCAGCCCCCGAGACGATTCTAATTCACCCCTCCACTTT.